Listed below are T cell receptor beta chains from one sample, sequenced in a study of cytomegalovirus exposure and HLA in healthy donors. Data came from immunoSEQ multiplex PCR; TCRdb stores just in-frame clones and leaves some out. The top ten hold over 5% of the sample, which has about 93,000 clones, about 66% seen once. The sequencing input was PBMCs. These receptors originate from a boy aged 10-17 years in good health and CMV-seropositive. Each CDR3 is given with its conserved first and last residue. The D gene is left open where the match is weak. Clone size appears in some rows only: once, few, many, or a class for an expanded clone.

v_gene	abundance	j_gene	d_gene	CDR3aa	CDR3nt
TRBV25-1	.	TRBJ2-7	.	CATTGGYEQYF	TGTGCCACCACCGGGGGCTACGAGCAGTACTTC
TRBV10-3	once	TRBJ2-3	TRBD2	CAISESIAGGSDTQYF	TGTGCCATCAGTGAGTCGATTGCGGGGGGCTCGGATACGCAGTATTTT
TRBV2	.	TRBJ2-5	.	CASARLYQETQYF	TGTGCCAGTGCGAGACTGTACCAAGAGACCCAGTACTTC
TRBV6-1	few	TRBJ1-1	TRBD1	CAGRQGLSTEAFF	TGTGCCGGGAGACAGGGGCTGAGCACTGAAGCTTTCTTT
TRBV9	.	TRBJ2-3	.	CASSAESGRPDTQYF	TGTGCCAGCAGCGCTGAGAGCGGAAGGCCAGATACGCAGTATTTT
TRBV7-7	.	TRBJ2-5	.	CASSSGLEETQYF	TGTGCTAGCAGCTCTGGACTTGAAGAGACCCAGTACTTC
TRBV5-1	few	TRBJ2-1	TRBD1	CASSLVPDRGVNEQFF	TGCGCCAGCAGCTTGGTACCTGACAGGGGAGTAAATGAGCAGTTCTTC
TRBV29-1	few	TRBJ1-2	TRBD1	CSARTGGCGYTF	TGCAGCGCCCGCACAGGGGGCTGTGGCTACACCTTC
TRBV27	.	TRBJ2-7	TRBD2	CASVGGRSYEQYF	TGTGCCAGCGTCGGCGGGAGGTCTTACGAGCAGTACTTC
TRBV7-9	.	TRBJ1-4	TRBD1	CASSFRDRGNEKLFF	TGTGCCAGCAGTTTTAGAGACAGGGGGAATGAAAAACTGTTTTTT
TRBV4-2	.	TRBJ2-2	.	CASSQKRQTTVFSGELFF	TGTGCCAGCAGCCAAAAAAGACAGACCACTGTCTTTTCCGGGGAGCTGTTTTTT
TRBV2	few	TRBJ2-3	.	CASVRDKSTDTQYF	TGTGCCAGCGTACGGGACAAGAGCACAGATACGCAGTATTTT
TRBV29-1	.	TRBJ1-6	.	CSVKNTNNSPLHF	TGCAGCGTTAAGAACACAAATAATTCACCCCTCCACTTT
TRBV29-1	few	TRBJ2-2	TRBD1	CSVSRGQSGELFF	TGCAGCGTTAGTAGGGGGCAAAGCGGGGAGCTGTTTTTT
TRBV5-4	.	TRBJ2-3	TRBD1	CASSTGQVVADTQYF	TGTGCCAGCAGCACGGGACAGGTAGTCGCAGATACGCAGTATTTT
TRBV7-3	.	TRBJ2-3	TRBD2	CASSSTSGLSTDTQYF	TGTGCCAGCAGCAGTACTAGCGGGCTTAGCACAGATACGCAGTATTTT
TRBV18	.	TRBJ2-7	TRBD1	CASSPGTGLYEQYF	TGTGCCAGCTCACCAGGGACAGGGTTGTACGAGCAGTACTTC
TRBV27	.	TRBJ1-1	.	CASSSYRQNEAFF	TGTGCCAGCAGTTCCTATCGACAGAATGAAGCTTTCTTT
TRBV23-1	once	TRBJ2-7	.	CASSPIQRGFAYEQYF	TGCGCCAGCAGTCCCATCCAGAGGGGGTTCGCCTACGAGCAGTACTTC
TRBV7-4	.	TRBJ1-1	.	CASSLIGPGGNTEAFF	TGTGCCAGCAGCTTAATAGGTCCGGGAGGGAACACTGAAGCTTTCTTT
TRBV27	few	TRBJ1-1	TRBD1	CASRPQGGTEAFF	TGTGCCAGCAGACCTCAGGGGGGAACTGAAGCTTTCTTT
TRBV6-5	.	TRBJ1-1	TRBD1	CASRDRGHTEAFF	TGTGCCAGCAGGGACAGGGGTCACACTGAAGCTTTCTTT
TRBV5-1	few	TRBJ2-3	TRBD1	CASSLGGTGGTDTQYF	TGCGCCAGCAGCTTGGGTGGGACAGGAGGCACAGATACGCAGTATTTT
TRBV5-4	.	TRBJ2-1	.	CASSLDMANNEQFF	TGTGCCAGCAGCTTGGACATGGCCAACAATGAGCAGTTCTTC
TRBV6-5	.	TRBJ2-7	TRBD1	CASSYKGTGSYEQYF	TGTGCCAGCAGTTACAAAGGGACAGGGTCCTACGAGCAGTACTTC
TRBV7-3	.	TRBJ2-2	.	CASSWGLSRTGELFF	TGTGCCAGCAGCTGGGGCCTAAGCAGGACCGGGGAGCTGTTTTTT
TRBV29-1	few	TRBJ2-3	.	CSGQRDSNTDTQYF	TGCAGCGGTCAGAGAGACAGCAACACAGATACGCAGTATTTT
TRBV5-6	few	TRBJ2-7	.	CASTKDLGGEQYF	TGTGCCAGCACCAAGGACTTGGGGGGCGAGCAGTACTTC
TRBV5-6	once	TRBJ1-2	.	CASSFDKLFLANYGYTF	TGTGCCAGCAGCTTTGATAAGCTTTTCCTAGCTAACTATGGCTACACCTTC
TRBV6-6	.	TRBJ1-5	.	CASSYLGRGNQPQHF	TGTGCCAGCAGTTACCTTGGGAGAGGCAATCAGCCCCAGCATTTT
TRBV30	few	TRBJ1-1	.	CAWSAPGPEAFF	TGTGCCTGGAGTGCCCCAGGGCCTGAAGCTTTCTTT
TRBV6-5	.	TRBJ1-2	.	CASSYSRGRGYTF	TGTGCCAGCAGTTACTCGAGGGGGAGAGGCTACACCTTC
TRBV15	few	TRBJ2-2	.	CATSRDGFGTGELFF	TGTGCCACCAGCAGAGACGGTTTTGGCACCGGGGAGCTGTTTTTT
TRBV25-1	.	TRBJ1-3	.	CASSDHGQISGNIIYF	TGTGCCAGCAGTGATCACGGACAGATCTCTGGAAACATCATATATTTT
TRBV7-6	.	TRBJ2-1	TRBD2	CASSSSGGPYNEQFF	TGTGCCAGCAGTTCCAGCGGGGGCCCATACAATGAGCAGTTCTTC
TRBV19	few	TRBJ2-2	TRBD2	CASHPLGLANTGELFF	TGTGCCAGCCACCCTCTGGGACTAGCGAACACCGGGGAGCTGTTTTTT
TRBV19	.	TRBJ1-2	.	CASSISLRVNYGYTF	TGTGCCAGTAGTATCTCCCTCCGGGTTAACTATGGCTACACCTTC
TRBV14	.	TRBJ2-3	.	CASSQVQGSRQYF	TGTGCCAGCAGCCAAGTTCAGGGGAGCAGGCAGTATTTT
TRBV29-1	.	TRBJ2-3	TRBD2	CSVETSELSGYTQYF	TGCAGCGTTGAAACTAGCGAACTCAGCGGTTATACGCAGTATTTT
TRBV7-9	.	TRBJ2-1	TRBD2	CASAPGGEQFF	TGTGCCAGCGCCCCCGGGGGGGAGCAGTTCTTC